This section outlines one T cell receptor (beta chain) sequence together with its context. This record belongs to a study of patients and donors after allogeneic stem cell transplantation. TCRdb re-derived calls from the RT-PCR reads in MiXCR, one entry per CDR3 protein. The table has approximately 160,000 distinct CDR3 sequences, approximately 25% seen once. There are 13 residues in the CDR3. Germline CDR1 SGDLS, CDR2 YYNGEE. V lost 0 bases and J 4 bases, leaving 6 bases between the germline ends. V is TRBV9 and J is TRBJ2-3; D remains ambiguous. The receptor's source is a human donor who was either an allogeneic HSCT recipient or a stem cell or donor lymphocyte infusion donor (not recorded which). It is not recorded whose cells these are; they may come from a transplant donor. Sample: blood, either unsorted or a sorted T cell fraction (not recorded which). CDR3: CASSVVQADTQYF. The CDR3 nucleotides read TGTGCCAGCAGCGTAGTTCAGGCAGATACGCAGTATTTT.